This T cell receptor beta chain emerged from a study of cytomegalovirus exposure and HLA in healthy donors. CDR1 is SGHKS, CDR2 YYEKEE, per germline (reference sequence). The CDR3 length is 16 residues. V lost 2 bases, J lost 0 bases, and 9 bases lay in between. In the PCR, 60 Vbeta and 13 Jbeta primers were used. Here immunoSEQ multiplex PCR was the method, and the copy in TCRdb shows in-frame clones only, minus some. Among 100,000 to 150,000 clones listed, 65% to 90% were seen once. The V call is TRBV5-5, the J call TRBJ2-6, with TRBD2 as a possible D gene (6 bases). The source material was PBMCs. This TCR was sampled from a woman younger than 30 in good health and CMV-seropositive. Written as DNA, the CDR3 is TGTGCCAGCAGCTTAACGGGACTCTCTGGGGCCAACGTCCTGACTTTC. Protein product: CASSLTGLSGANVLTF. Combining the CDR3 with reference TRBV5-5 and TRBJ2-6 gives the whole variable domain DAGVTQSPTHLIKTRGQQVTLRCSPISGHKSVSWYQQVLGQGPQFIFQYYEKEERGRGNFPDRFSARQFPNYSSELNVNALLLGDSALYLCASSLTGLSGANVLTFGAGSRLTVL.